This TCR beta chain appears in the sequencing data of a study of T-cell memory formation after mild COVID-19 (dated by TCRdb to the early 2020s). About the full investigation: TCR sequence clusters from the two donors were found to be largely donor specific. In a couple of donors, T-cell clones that expanded and contracted after mild COVID-19 were followed by sequencing TCRalpha and TCRbeta repertoires longitudinally. The cohort was made up of two young adult volunteers, one female and one male, who were previously healthy.

Here is what the overall study found, with its caveats: SARS-CoV-2 specificity of the second-wave clones peaking on day 37 was not confirmed. Some responding clones were detected in pre-infection memory, suggesting pre-existing cross-reactive memory T cells joined the SARS-CoV-2 response. The study included only a couple of mild cases, and larger cohorts that include severe cases with pre-infection samples were judged to be necessary. Contracting CD4+ clones were located mainly in the CM and EM memory subsets, whereas CD8+ clones were found to be enriched in EMRA. Clones contracting from day 15 to 85 had balanced CD4/CD8 phenotypes, while a second wave expanding from day 15 to 37 was biased towards CD4+.

Ficoll-Paque density gradient centrifugation was the method used to isolate PBMCs. The run used an Illumina NovaSeq 6000. Using 5'RACE with constant-segment primers, TCRalpha and TCRbeta cDNA libraries were constructed, with sample barcodes and unique molecular identifiers added in the process. RNA was extracted from every sample with Trizol reagent. Amplification of the libraries took two PCR steps, and the second step added a second sample barcode plus Illumina TruSeq adapters. Sequencing of libraries was performed on an Illumina NovaSeq with 2 x 150 bp paired-end reads. In the paper's pipeline: The reads were demultiplexed and collapsed into UMI-guided consensus sequences using migec v1.2.7. Using mixcr v2.1.11, UMI consensuses were aligned to TRA and TRB V and J templates and then assembled into clonotypes. A clonotype was counted as expanded or contracted only if both edgeR and NoisET called the change significant, with noise models trained on biological replicates. For edgeR calls, the cutoffs were a false discovery rate-adjusted p below 0.01 and a log2 fold-change threshold of 1. As an exploratory analysis of dynamics, max-normalized trajectories of the 1000 most abundant clonotypes were examined by PCA with hierarchical clustering. Each responding clone was given a CD4 or CD8 phenotype based on the CD4+ and CD8+ repertoires, which had been sequenced separately. Using fastp at Q25 and MiXCR, TCRdb reprocessed the public reads and kept productive beta chains. CDR3 protein duplicates are merged, each entry listing the most common genes and DNA. What appears here as the V and J calls and clone size reflects TCRdb's work, not the paper's. A total of under 450,000 distinct CDR3 sequences appear in this sample, 20% to 25% of them only once. The ten largest clonotypes hold roughly 23% of the sample.

Comment on this clonotype: The antigen it recognizes is unknown. The record has no base qualities; no much larger clone is one base away.

The junction shows trimming of 0 bases on V and 5 bases on J, and the gene matches do not reach 8 bases of it. The germline V gene supplies CDR1 LGHNA and CDR2 YSLEER. The CDR3 has 17 amino acids, counting the end cysteine and phenylalanine. CDR3 DNA only is kept here, 51 bases in frame from base 1. The V and J segments used are TRBV4-3 and TRBJ2-1; TRBD1 matches 9 bases in the middle. The specimen sequenced was PBMCs or a T cell subset sorted from them (not recorded which). The receptor comes from a man younger than 35 who had mild COVID-19 (a few samples of this study predate the infection). The sample titles of this study are shuffled in the database, so cell type and time point are left out; the donor was told from shared clones. The CDR3 reads CASSQEGPGQGHNEQFF. The bases read TGCGCCAGCAGCCAAGAGGGGCCGGGACAGGGACACAATGAGCAGTTCTTC.